Presented here are 19 T cell receptor beta chains from one specimen sequenced in a study of blood T cell repertoires in COVID-19. The data were produced by immunoSEQ multiplex PCR, yet TCRdb's version contains in-frame clones alone and is incomplete. The sample records about 83,000 clones, about 86% being singletons. Sequenced material: peripheral blood. These receptors all stem from a woman of 80 years or more in a cohort sampled during active or convalescent COVID-19.

The chain recombines TRBV28 with TRBJ1-6; weak D call: TRBD1 (6 bases). The germline CDR1 and CDR2 sequences are MDHEN and SYDVKM. The CDR3 contains 13 residues. Between the trimmed V and J ends, which lost 5 bases and 10 bases, there was a span of 12 bases. The CDR3, as DNA: TGTGCCAGCAGTCCCAGGGGCTACTCACCCCTCCACTTT. It yields the protein CASSPRGYSPLHF. The full variable domain, rest sourced from reference TRBV28 and TRBJ1-6, is DVKVTQSSRYLVKRTGEKVFLECVQDMDHENMFWYRQDPGLGLRLIYFSYDVKMKEKGDIPEGYSVSREKKERFSLILESASTNQTSMYLCASSPRGYSPLHFGNGTRLTVT.

The chain recombines TRBV19 with TRBJ1-5, with TRBD1 matching 7 bases. CDR3 size: 14 residues. Trimming took 4 bases from V and 2 from J; bases not matched to a gene: 2. Germline V gene sequence: CDR1 LNHDA, CDR2 SQIVND (reference sequence). In DNA, the CDR3 is TGTGCCAGTAGTACAACAGGGGGCAATCAGCCCCAGCATTTT. Amino acid sequence: CASSTTGGNQPQHF.

This clone was seen a few times. The CDR3, as DNA: TGTGCCAGCAGTTTAGCTGGACAGGGGGCTCTTGAAAAACTGTTTTTT. This codes for CASSLAGQGALEKLFF. V is TRBV28 and J is TRBJ1-4; 11 positions agree with TRBD1. Germline values: CDR1 MDHEN, CDR2 SYDVKM. Trimming cost V 2 bases and J 7 bases; bases outside gene matches: 6. The CDR3 is 16 residues long.

The chain joins TRBV7-9 to TRBJ2-1; maybe TRBD2 (6 bases). The CDR3 spans 15 residues. Looked up from germline, CDR1 is SEHNR and CDR2 is FQNEAQ (reference sequence). With 5 bases removed from V and 9 bases from J, the gap between germline ends came to 20 bases. CDR3 protein: CASSNLGASVGEQFF. CDR3 in DNA: TGTGCCAGCAGCAACTTGGGCGCTAGCGTTGGTGAGCAGTTCTTC.

V and J are TRBV11-1 and TRBJ2-7; TRBD2 agrees at 10 bases. CDR3 length equals 16 residues. CDR1 is SGHAT, CDR2 FQDESV, per germline (reference sequence). J lost 5 bases, V lost 0 bases, and 7 bases had no gene match. Here the CDR3 DNA reads TGTGCCAGCAGCTTAGCGTCCCTAGCGGGAGCCGACGAGCAGTACTTC. As protein: CASSLASLAGADEQYF.

This clone was picked up one time. The chain carries TRBV27 and TRBJ2-1, with D perhaps TRBD2 (6 bases). Germline values: CDR1 MNHEY, CDR2 SMNVEV (reference sequence). The V gene lost 5 bases and the J gene lost 2 bases, with 13 bases spanning the gap. There are 15 residues in the CDR3. In nucleotides, the CDR3 is TGTGCCAGCAGTCCGGGGACTCCGACCTACAATGAGCAGTTCTTC. Translated, it gives CASSPGTPTYNEQFF.

This chain uses TRBV7-9 with TRBJ1-1; D unresolved. The CDR3 spans 14 residues. The germline V and J ends were trimmed by 2 bases and 5 bases, with 12 bases remaining between them. Germline CDR1 SEHNR, CDR2 FQNEAQ (reference sequence). The CDR3 spells CASSLSSGDTEAFF. CDR3 nucleotides: TGTGCCAGCAGCTTAAGTTCGGGAGATACTGAAGCTTTCTTT.

This clone was counted a few times. The J gene is TRBJ1-6, the V gene TRBV27; D is uncertain. Germline CDR1 and CDR2: MNHEY and SMNVEV (reference sequence). Trimming took 3 bases from V and 0 from J, leaving 9 bases between them. The CDR3 runs 16 residues. The CDR3 nucleotides read TGTGCCAGCAGTTTGGCGGGTTCCTCCTATAATTCACCCCTCCACTTT. Amino acid sequence: CASSLAGSSYNSPLHF.

This chain uses TRBV3-1 (or the pseudogene TRBV3-2) with TRBJ1-4, with 8 bases fitting TRBD1. CDR1 is LGHDT, CDR2 YNNKEL, per germline (reference sequence). The CDR3 consists of 15 residues. Trimming cost V 4 bases and J 8 bases; bases outside gene matches: 9. This CDR3 is CASSPRTGFREKLFF. In DNA form, the CDR3 reads TGTGCCAGCAGCCCACGGACAGGGTTTAGGGAAAAACTGTTTTTT.

The chain has TRBV3-1 (or the pseudogene TRBV3-2) and TRBJ2-5; 12 bases are shared with TRBD2. Per the germline V gene, CDR1 is LGHDT and CDR2 is YNNKEL (reference sequence). This CDR3 comprises 17 residues. J lost 2 bases, V lost 2 bases, and 6 bases had no gene match. The CDR3 DNA reads TGTGCCAGCAGCCAAAAAAGGACTAGCGGGGAACAAGAGACCCAGTACTTC. Residues: CASSQKRTSGEQETQYF.

The chain is built from TRBV19 and TRBJ1-3; D is possibly TRBD1 (5 bases). Germline CDR1 is LNHDA and CDR2 is SQIVND (reference sequence). The CDR3 covers 14 residues. Between the trimmed V and J ends, which lost 3 bases and 4 bases, there was a span of 10 bases. CDR3: CASSIDSGGNTIYF. The CDR3 coding sequence is TGTGCCAGTAGTATCGACAGTGGGGGAAACACCATATATTTT.

This clone was seen only a few times. The CDR3 region is CASSLYDSRDSNQPQHF. The CDR3 DNA reads TGTGCCAGCAGTTTATACGACAGCCGAGATAGCAATCAGCCCCAGCATTTT. The chain is built from TRBV28 and TRBJ1-5; D might be TRBD1 (5 bases). Germline V gene sequence: CDR1 MDHEN, CDR2 SYDVKM. CDR3 length: 17 residues. V lost 1 base to trimming and J lost 0 bases, with 13 bases between them.

The V and J genes are TRBV5-1 and TRBJ1-3; D may be TRBD1 (6 bases). Looked up from germline, CDR1 is SGHRS and CDR2 is YFSETQ. There are 17 residues in the CDR3. Deletions cut 4 bases from V and 0 bases from J, with 17 bases between. The CDR3 nucleotides read TGCGCCAGCAGCCAACTCACAGGGCTATCCTCTGGAAACACCATATATTTT. This gives the protein CASSQLTGLSSGNTIYF.

This chain uses TRBV6-5 with TRBJ1-5; D may be TRBD1 (5 bases). CDR1 is MNHEY, CDR2 SVGAGI, per germline. This CDR3 spans 12 amino acids. V lost 8 bases and J lost 8, with 13 bases in between. The CDR3 DNA reads TGTGCCAGCGGTCAGGGTGAGGAGCCCCAGCATTTT. Translation gives CASGQGEEPQHF.

The chain links TRBV5-4 to TRBJ2-5; D is unresolved. The CDR3 contains 14 residues. Germline V gene data show CDR1 as SGHNT and CDR2 as YYREEE (reference sequence). The ends were cut back, 0 bases at V and 3 bases at J, with 9 bases in the middle. The CDR3 coding sequence is TGTGCCAGCAGCTTGGGTGGGCGAGAAGAGACCCAGTACTTC. It is translated as CASSLGGREETQYF.

The chain has TRBV5-1 and TRBJ2-3, with 7 bases aligning to TRBD1. After removal of 1 base from V and 0 bases from J, the junction contained 2 bases not matched to a gene. CDR3 length: 15 residues. Germline V gene sequence: CDR1 SGHRS, CDR2 YFSETQ. The CDR3 sequence: CASSLTGDSTDTQYF. CDR3 coding DNA: TGCGCCAGCAGCTTGACAGGGGACAGCACAGATACGCAGTATTTT.

The V gene is TRBV5-4, the J gene TRBJ1-2, with 10 bases fitting TRBD1. V dropped 0 bases and J dropped 5; count of bases not matched to a gene: 10. The CDR3 has 17 amino acids. Germline V lookup: CDR1 SGHNT, CDR2 YYREEE (reference sequence). The CDR3 spells CASSLGGTGAILYGYTF. The CDR3 bases are TGTGCCAGCAGCTTGGGGGGGACAGGGGCAATTCTATATGGCTACACCTTC.

In its sample, this clone was seen once. The V and J genes are TRBV5-1 and TRBJ2-3; TRBD2 might be the D (5 bases). The germline V gene encodes CDR1 SGHRS and CDR2 YFSETQ. The CDR3 covers 14 residues. Trimming took off 3 bases at V and 0 bases at J, with 8 bases between the two ends. The CDR3 region has the DNA TGCGCCAGCAGCTACCGGACTAGCACAGATACGCAGTATTTT. Translating gives CASSYRTSTDTQYF.

V is TRBV19 and J is TRBJ1-6; D remains unclear. This CDR3 is built from 14 residues. Germline V lookup: CDR1 LNHDA, CDR2 SQIVND (reference sequence). Trimming pared 6 bases from V and 6 bases from J, leaving 12 bases between. The CDR3 is CASRVGSPNSPLHF. The CDR3 coding sequence is TGTGCCAGTAGGGTCGGGAGCCCTAATTCACCCCTCCACTTT.